This entry lists 12 T cell receptor beta chains sequenced from one sample in a study of glioma-infiltrating T cells after dendritic cell vaccination. The repertoire was sequenced with immunoSEQ multiplex PCR; TCRdb's copy has only in-frame clones and lacks some. Of 75,000 to 85,000 clones listed, around nine tenths are singletons. Stated time point: after dendritic cell vaccination, including at tumor progression/relapse. This sample comprised blood, obtained after dendritic cell vaccination. The receptors stem from a human donor with glioblastoma.

The chain carries TRBV11-1 and TRBJ2-6; D is unresolved. CDR1 is SGHAT, CDR2 FQDESV, per germline (reference sequence). The CDR3 extends over 16 amino acids. The V end lost 4 bases, the J end lost 2 bases, and 12 bases lay between the germline ends. CDR3 sequence: CASSSSRITGANVLTF. CDR3 nucleotide sequence: TGTGCCAGCAGCTCTTCCCGTATAACTGGGGCCAACGTCCTGACTTTC.

The V gene is TRBV19, the J gene TRBJ2-7; D unclear. Germline V CDR1 and CDR2: LNHDA, SQIVND (reference sequence). Deletions cut 5 bases from V and 5 bases from J, with 13 bases between. This CDR3 is built from 13 residues. The CDR3 region is CASSPGYGDEQYF. CDR3 in DNA: TGTGCCAGTAGTCCCGGGTACGGTGACGAGCAGTACTTC.

This clone has a single count. The chain recombines TRBV4-1 with TRBJ2-4; D gene ambiguous. Between the trimmed V and J ends, which lost 4 bases and 0 bases, there was a span of 13 bases. Germline values: CDR1 MGHRA, CDR2 YSYEKL. This CDR3 has 16 residues. The CDR3 loop is CASSLHLNLAKNIQYF. CDR3 sequence (DNA): TGCGCCAGCAGCCTCCACTTGAACCTAGCCAAAAACATTCAGTACTTC.

The rearrangement joins TRBV11-3 to TRBJ2-7; 9 bases map to TRBD1. Germline V CDR1 and CDR2: SGHNT, YENEEA. V shed 4 bases, J shed 5 bases, and the junction held 9 bases outside the gene matches. This CDR3 spans 15 amino acids. The CDR3 reads CASSSEGTGKDEQYF. The CDR3, as DNA: TGTGCCAGCAGCTCAGAGGGGACAGGGAAAGACGAGCAGTACTTC.

The chain combines TRBV29-1 with TRBJ2-3, with 8 bases matching TRBD2. This CDR3 spans 12 amino acids. CDR1 and CDR2 (germline): SQVTM, ANQGSEA. The J segment lost 9 bases and the V segment lost 4 bases, leaving 6 bases of the junction unmatched. CDR3 amino acids: CSVGNGGGTQYF. The CDR3 DNA reads TGCAGCGTTGGCAACGGGGGGGGCACGCAGTATTTT.

J is TRBJ1-2 and V is TRBV5-1, with D tentatively TRBD1 (6 bases). Germline loops: CDR1 SGHRS, CDR2 YFSETQ. This CDR3 contains 14 residues. Trimming took 4 bases from V and 3 from J, leaving 13 bases between them. The CDR3 reads CASSVSGQDYGYTF. Here the CDR3 DNA reads TGCGCCAGCAGCGTCTCGGGACAAGACTATGGCTACACCTTC.

V usage is TRBV18 and J usage is TRBJ1-1; 9 bases are shared with TRBD1. Germline V gives CDR1 KGHSH, CDR2 LQKENI. With 2 bases clipped from V and 2 bases from J, the junction kept 6 bases outside the gene matches. The CDR3 loop spans 16 amino acids. The CDR3 spells CASSPMTGGANTEAFF. The CDR3 nucleotides read TGTGCCAGCTCACCAATGACAGGGGGGGCTAACACTGAAGCTTTCTTT.

The V and J genes are TRBV2 and TRBJ1-6; D remains ambiguous. The CDR3 consists of 14 residues. Germline values: CDR1 SNHLY, CDR2 FYNNEI. Trimming removed 6 bases from V and 8 bases from J, with 14 bases in between. The CDR3 nucleotides read TGTGCCAGCAGGCTCCGGGTCCGAGATTCACCCCTCCACTTT. Its translation is CASRLRVRDSPLHF.

The V and J genes are TRBV7-2 and TRBJ2-7; D uncertain. V lost 4 bases, J lost 8 bases, and 12 bases lay in between. This CDR3 contains 12 residues. Germline V lookup: CDR1 SGHTA, CDR2 FQGNSA. The CDR3 loop is CASSWPPQQQYF. The CDR3 DNA reads TGTGCCAGCAGCTGGCCCCCACAACAGCAGTACTTC.

The V gene is TRBV5-4, the J gene TRBJ2-5; perhaps TRBD2 as D (5 bases). V was shortened by 1 base and J by 4 bases, with 14 bases between the two germline ends. The length of the CDR3 is 15 residues. Germline assignment: CDR1 SGHNT and CDR2 YYREEE (reference sequence). In nucleotides, the CDR3 is TGTGCCAGCAGCTTGCCCGGGATGATCGGAGAGACCCAGTACTTC. Its protein product is CASSLPGMIGETQYF.

This clone occurred once. The V and J genes are TRBV19 and TRBJ2-7; 7 bases align to TRBD2. Germline lookup yields CDR1 LNHDA and CDR2 SQIVND (reference sequence). The CDR3 contains 13 residues. The V and J ends lost 6 bases and 5 bases, in that order; junction bases with no gene match: 7. The CDR3 region has the DNA TGTGCCAGTAGGGGACGGGGAGGGCACGAGCAGTACTTC. The encoded protein is CASRGRGGHEQYF.

This sequence joins TRBV6-5 and TRBJ2-1; 7 bases are a match to TRBD2. The V gene end was trimmed by 2 bases and the J gene end by 7 bases; junction bases not matched to a gene: 5. CDR1 MNHEY and CDR2 SVGAGI come from the germline V gene. The CDR3 is made up of 14 amino acids. CDR3 in DNA: TGTGCCAGCAGTTACCCGGGAGGAGGGAATGAGCAGTTCTTC. The encoded protein is CASSYPGGGNEQFF.